This T cell receptor (beta chain) stems from a study of blood T cell repertoires in COVID-19. On the study more broadly: Material from acute and convalescent COVID-19 was sourced from the United States, Italy and Spain. Sample material is recorded as cDNA or gDNA derived from T cells, B-cell-depleted T cells, or PBMCs.

In the authors' methods: Amplification of reference gene primers was used by the study to estimate nucleated cell counts. Using immunoSEQ multiplex PCR, the repertoire was profiled, and TCRdb retains in-frame clones only, with some absent. V and J calls and clone size are those listed in that table; D and trimming were worked out from the DNA. The repertoire holds around 300,000 clones, roughly 90% seen once, with about 2% in the top ten. The CDR3 is made up of 16 amino acids. The V gene's germline CDR1 is KGHDR and CDR2 SFDVKD. V shed 4 bases and J 3 bases; nucleotides not matched to a gene: 7. The chain is built from TRBV24-1 and TRBJ2-3; 9 bases are a match to TRBD1. Sequencing was performed on peripheral blood. This TCR came from a man aged 18 to 30 with active or convalescent COVID-19. The CDR3 DNA reads as TGTGCCACCAGTGAAAATACAGGGGGCCGGACAGATACGCAGTATTTT. Protein: CATSENTGGRTDTQYF.